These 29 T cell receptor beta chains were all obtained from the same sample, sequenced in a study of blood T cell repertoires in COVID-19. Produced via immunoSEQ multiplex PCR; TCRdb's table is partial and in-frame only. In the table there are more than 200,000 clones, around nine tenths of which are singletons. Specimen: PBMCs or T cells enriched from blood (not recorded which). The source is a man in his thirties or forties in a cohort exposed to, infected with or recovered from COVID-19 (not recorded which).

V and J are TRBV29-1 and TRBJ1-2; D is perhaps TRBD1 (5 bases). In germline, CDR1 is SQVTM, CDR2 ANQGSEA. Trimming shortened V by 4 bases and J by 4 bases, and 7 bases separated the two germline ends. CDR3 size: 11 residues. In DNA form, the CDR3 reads TGCAGCGTTGTACAGGCCTATGGCTACACCTTC. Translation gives CSVVQAYGYTF. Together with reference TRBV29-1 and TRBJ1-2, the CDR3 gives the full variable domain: SAVISQKPSRDICQRGTSLTIQCQVDSQVTMMFWYRQQPGQSLTLIATANQGSEATYESGFVIDKFPISRPNLTFSTLTVSNMSPEDSSIYLCSVVQAYGYTFGSGTRLTVV.

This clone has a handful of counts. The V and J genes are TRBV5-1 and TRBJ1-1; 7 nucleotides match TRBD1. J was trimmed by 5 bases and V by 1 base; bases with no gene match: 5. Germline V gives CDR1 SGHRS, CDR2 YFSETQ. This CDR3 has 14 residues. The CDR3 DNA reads TGCGCCAGCAGCTTGACAGGGGAAGTAACTGAAGCTTTCTTT. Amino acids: CASSLTGEVTEAFF.

The CDR3 DNA reads TGTGCCAGCAGTTCCGTCGAGGGAGACGCTGAAGCTTTCTTT. It yields the protein CASSSVEGDAEAFF. The chain joins TRBV6-5 to TRBJ1-1, with no clear D. Germline V lookup: CDR1 MNHEY, CDR2 SVGAGI. V was cut by 4 bases and J by 6 bases, with 15 bases left in between. This CDR3 is built from 14 residues.

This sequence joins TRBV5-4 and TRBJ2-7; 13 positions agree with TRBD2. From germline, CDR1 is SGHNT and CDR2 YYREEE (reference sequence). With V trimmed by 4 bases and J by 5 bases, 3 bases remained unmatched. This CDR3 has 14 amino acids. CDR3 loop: CASSRGLAGDEQYF. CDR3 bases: TGTGCCAGCAGCCGTGGACTAGCGGGAGACGAGCAGTACTTC.

Here the CDR3 reads CASSLPATYEQYF. CDR3 DNA: TGTGCCAGCAGTTTACCCGCTACCTACGAGCAGTACTTC. V gene TRBV12-3 or TRBV12-4 combines with J gene TRBJ2-7; no clear D. The CDR3 totals 13 residues. V shed 2 bases and J shed 2 bases, with 7 bases lying between them.

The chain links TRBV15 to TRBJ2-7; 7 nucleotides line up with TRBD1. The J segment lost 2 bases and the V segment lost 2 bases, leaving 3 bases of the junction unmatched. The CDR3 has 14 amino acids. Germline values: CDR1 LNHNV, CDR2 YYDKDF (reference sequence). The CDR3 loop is CATSRSTGAYEQYF. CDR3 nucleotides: TGTGCCACCAGCAGATCTACAGGGGCCTACGAGCAGTACTTC.

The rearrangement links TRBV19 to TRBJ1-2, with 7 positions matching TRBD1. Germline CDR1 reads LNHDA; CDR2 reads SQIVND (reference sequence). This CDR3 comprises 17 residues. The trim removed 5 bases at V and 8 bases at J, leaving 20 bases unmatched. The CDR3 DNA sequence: TGTGCCAGTAGTTGGCGATCTACAGGGGTTAAACCACTCGGCTACACCTTC. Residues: CASSWRSTGVKPLGYTF.

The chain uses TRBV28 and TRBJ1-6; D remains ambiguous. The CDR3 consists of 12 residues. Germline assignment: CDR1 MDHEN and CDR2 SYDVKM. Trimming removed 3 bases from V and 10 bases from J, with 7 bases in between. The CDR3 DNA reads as TGTGCCAGCAGTTTCGGTTGGTCACCCCTCCACTTT. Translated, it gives CASSFGWSPLHF.

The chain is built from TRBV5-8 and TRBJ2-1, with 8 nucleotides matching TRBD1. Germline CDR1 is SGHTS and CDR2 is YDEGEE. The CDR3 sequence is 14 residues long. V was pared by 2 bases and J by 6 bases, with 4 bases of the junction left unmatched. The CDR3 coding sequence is TGTGCCAGCAGCTTATTCACAGGGGGCAATGAGCAGTTCTTC. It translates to CASSLFTGGNEQFF.

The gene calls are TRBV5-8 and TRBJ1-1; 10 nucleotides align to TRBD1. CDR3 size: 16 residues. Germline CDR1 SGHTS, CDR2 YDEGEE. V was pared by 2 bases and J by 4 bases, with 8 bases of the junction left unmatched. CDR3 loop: CASSFVLGTGVTEAFF. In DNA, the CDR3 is TGTGCCAGCAGCTTTGTTTTGGGGACAGGGGTCACTGAAGCTTTCTTT.

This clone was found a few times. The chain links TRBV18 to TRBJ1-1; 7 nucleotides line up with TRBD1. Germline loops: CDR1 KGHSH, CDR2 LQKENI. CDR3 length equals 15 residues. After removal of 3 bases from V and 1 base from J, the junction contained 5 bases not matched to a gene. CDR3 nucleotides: TGTGCCAGCTCACCTCGCCGGGACAGGAACACTGAAGCTTTCTTT. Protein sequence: CASSPRRDRNTEAFF.

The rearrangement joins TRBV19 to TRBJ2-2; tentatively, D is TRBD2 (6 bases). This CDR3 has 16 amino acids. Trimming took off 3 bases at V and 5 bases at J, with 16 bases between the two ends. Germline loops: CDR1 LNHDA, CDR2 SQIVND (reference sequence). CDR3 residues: CASSITGLTRTGELFF. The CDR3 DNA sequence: TGTGCCAGTAGTATCACGGGACTGACACGGACCGGGGAGCTGTTTTTT.

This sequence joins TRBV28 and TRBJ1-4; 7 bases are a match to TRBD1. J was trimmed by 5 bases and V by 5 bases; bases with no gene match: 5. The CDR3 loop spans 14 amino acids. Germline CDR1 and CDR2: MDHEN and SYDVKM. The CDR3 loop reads CASSHRGFNEKLFF. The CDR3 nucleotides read TGTGCCAGCAGTCACAGGGGATTCAATGAAAAACTGTTTTTT.

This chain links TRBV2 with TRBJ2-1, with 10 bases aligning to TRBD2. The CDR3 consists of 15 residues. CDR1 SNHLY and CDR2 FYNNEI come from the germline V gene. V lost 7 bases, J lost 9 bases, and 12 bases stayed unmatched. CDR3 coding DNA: TGTGCCAGCACTCCGAGGACTAGCGGAAATCTTGAGCAGTTCTTC. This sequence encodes CASTPRTSGNLEQFF.

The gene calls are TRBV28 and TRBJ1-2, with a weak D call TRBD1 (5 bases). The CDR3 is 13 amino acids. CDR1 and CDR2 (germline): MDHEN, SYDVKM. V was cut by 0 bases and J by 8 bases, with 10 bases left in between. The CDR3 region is CASSLWAGQGYTF. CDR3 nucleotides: TGTGCCAGCAGTTTATGGGCAGGGCAAGGCTACACCTTC.

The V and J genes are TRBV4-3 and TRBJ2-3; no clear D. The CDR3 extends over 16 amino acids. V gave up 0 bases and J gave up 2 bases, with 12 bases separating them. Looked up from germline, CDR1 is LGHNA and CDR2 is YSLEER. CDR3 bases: TGCGCCAGCAGCCAAGAATCCCAACTCTACACAGATACGCAGTATTTT. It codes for CASSQESQLYTDTQYF.

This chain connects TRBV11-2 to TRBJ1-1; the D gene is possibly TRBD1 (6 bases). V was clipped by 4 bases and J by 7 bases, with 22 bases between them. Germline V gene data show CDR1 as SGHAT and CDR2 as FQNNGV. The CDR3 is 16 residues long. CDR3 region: CASSSLMGGGWYEAFF. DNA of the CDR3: TGTGCCAGCAGCTCCTTGATGGGAGGGGGATGGTATGAAGCTTTCTTT. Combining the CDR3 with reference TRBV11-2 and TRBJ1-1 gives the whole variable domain EAGVAQSPRYKIIEKRQSVAFWCNPISGHATLYWYQQILGQGPKLLIQFQNNGVVDDSQLPKDRFSAERLKGVDSTLKIQPAKLEDSAVYLCASSSLMGGGWYEAFFGQGTRLTVV.

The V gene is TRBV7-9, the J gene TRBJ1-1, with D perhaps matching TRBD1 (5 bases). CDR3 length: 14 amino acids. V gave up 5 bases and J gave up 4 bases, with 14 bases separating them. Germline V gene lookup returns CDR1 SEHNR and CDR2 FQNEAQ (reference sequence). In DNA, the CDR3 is TGTGCCAGCAGCCCCGGGCAGGGTAGCACTGAAGCTTTCTTT. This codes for CASSPGQGSTEAFF.

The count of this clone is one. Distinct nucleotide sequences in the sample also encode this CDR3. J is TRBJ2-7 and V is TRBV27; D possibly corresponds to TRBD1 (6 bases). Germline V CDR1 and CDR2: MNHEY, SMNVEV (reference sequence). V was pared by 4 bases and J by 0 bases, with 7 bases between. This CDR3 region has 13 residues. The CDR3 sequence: CASSSGDSYEQYF. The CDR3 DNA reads TGTGCCAGCAGTTCAGGGGACTCCTACGAGCAGTACTTC.

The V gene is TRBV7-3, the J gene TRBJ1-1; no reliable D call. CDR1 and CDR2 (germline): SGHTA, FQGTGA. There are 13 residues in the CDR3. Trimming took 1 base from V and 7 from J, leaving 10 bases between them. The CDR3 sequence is CASSLNIRGEAFF. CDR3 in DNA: TGTGCCAGCAGCTTAAACATTCGGGGTGAAGCTTTCTTT.

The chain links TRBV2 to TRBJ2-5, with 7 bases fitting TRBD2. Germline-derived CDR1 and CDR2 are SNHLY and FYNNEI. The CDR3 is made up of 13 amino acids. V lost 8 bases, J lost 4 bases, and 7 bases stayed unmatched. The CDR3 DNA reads TGTGCCAGCCTGCCCGGGACTACAGAGACCCAGTACTTC. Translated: CASLPGTTETQYF.

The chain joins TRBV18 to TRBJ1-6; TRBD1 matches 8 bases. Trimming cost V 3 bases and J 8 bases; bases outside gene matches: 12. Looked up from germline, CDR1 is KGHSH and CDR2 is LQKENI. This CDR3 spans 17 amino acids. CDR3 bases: TGTGCCAGCTCACCGGGCAGGACAGGGCTGTATTATTCACCCCTCCACTTT. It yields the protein CASSPGRTGLYYSPLHF.

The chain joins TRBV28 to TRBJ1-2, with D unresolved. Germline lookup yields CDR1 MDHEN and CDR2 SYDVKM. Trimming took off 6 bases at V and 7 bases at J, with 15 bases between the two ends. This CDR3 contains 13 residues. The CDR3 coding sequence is TGTGCCAGCAGGCGATATCCGCTCGGTGGCTACACCTTC. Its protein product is CASRRYPLGGYTF.

DNA of the CDR3: TGTGCCAGTACCCCGGGACAGAGTCCCTACGAGCAGTACTTC. Encoded protein: CASTPGQSPYEQYF. The genes are TRBV19 and TRBJ2-7; 7 bases map to TRBD1. This CDR3 region has 14 residues. Germline trimming cut 7 bases from V and 2 bases from J; bases unmatched to any gene: 8. Germline CDR1 LNHDA, CDR2 SQIVND (reference sequence).

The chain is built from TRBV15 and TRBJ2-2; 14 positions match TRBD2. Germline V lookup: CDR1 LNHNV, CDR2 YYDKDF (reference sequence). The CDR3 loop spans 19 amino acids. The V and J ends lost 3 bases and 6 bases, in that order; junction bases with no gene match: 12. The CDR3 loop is CATSSSPGTSGSFAGELFF. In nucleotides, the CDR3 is TGTGCCACCAGCAGCTCGCCTGGGACTAGCGGGAGCTTTGCCGGGGAGCTGTTTTTT.

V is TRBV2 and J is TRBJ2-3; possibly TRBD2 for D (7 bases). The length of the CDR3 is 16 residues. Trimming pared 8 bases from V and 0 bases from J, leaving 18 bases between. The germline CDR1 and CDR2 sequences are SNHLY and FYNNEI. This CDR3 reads CASPRGGGGSTDTQYF. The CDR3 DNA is TGTGCCAGCCCAAGGGGAGGGGGGGGTAGCACAGATACGCAGTATTTT. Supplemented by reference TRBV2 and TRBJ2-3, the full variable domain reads EPEVTQTPSHQVTQMGQEVILRCVPISNHLYFYWYRQILGQKVEFLVSFYNNEISEKSEIFDDQFSVERPDGSNFTLKIRSTKLEDSAMYFCASPRGGGGSTDTQYFGPGTRLTVL.

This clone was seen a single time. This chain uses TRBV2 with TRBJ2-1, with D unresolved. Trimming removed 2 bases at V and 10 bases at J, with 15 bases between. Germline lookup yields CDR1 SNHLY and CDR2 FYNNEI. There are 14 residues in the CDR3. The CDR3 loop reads CASSEINSAAEQFF. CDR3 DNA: TGTGCCAGCAGTGAAATCAACAGTGCCGCGGAGCAGTTCTTC.

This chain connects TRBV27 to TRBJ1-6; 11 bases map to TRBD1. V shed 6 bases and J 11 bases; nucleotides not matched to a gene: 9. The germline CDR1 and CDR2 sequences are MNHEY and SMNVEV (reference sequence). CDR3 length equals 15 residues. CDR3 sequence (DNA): TGTGCCAGCAGCTCTGGACAGGGGGCGCAAGCACCCCTCCACTTT. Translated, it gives CASSSGQGAQAPLHF.

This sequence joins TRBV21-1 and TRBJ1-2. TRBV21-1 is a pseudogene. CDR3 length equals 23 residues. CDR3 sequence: CASSKAKSGAGFRLYPHLYGYTF. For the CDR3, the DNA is TGTGCCAGCAGCAAAGCTAAGTCCGGGGCGGGGTTCCGTCTTTATCCGCACCTTTATGGCTACACCTTC.